This TCR beta chain was recovered during a study of blood T cell repertoires in COVID-19. The overall study: From the United States, Italy and Spain came samples of acute and convalescent COVID-19. Sources were T cells, B-cell-depleted T cells, or PBMCs; the material itself was cDNA or gDNA.

In the study's own analysis: Researchers report that nucleated cell counts were estimated from reference gene primer amplification. Measured with immunoSEQ multiplex PCR; TCRdb has only the in-frame clones, and not every one. V and J calls and clone size follow that table, whereas D and trimming were derived from the DNA. The sample lists some 200,000 clones; 70% to 85% were seen once. The CDR3 extends over 16 amino acids. Germline V CDR1 and CDR2: MNHEY, SVGAGI. The V gene lost 2 bases and the J gene lost 1 base, with 14 bases spanning the gap. The genes are TRBV6-5 and TRBJ1-2; D is perhaps TRBD1 (5 bases). Sequenced sample: peripheral blood. The clonotype was recovered from a man aged 45-60 years with active or convalescent COVID-19. The chain's CDR3 is CASSYRGRPGNYGYTF. The DNA of the CDR3 is TGTGCCAGCAGTTACAGGGGCCGACCGGGTAACTATGGCTACACCTTC.